A single sample is the source of the 21 T cell receptor beta chains below, sequenced in a study of cytomegalovirus exposure and HLA in healthy donors (dated by TCRdb to between 2016 and 2019). The library was made by the immunoSEQ multiplex PCR assay. A mixture of 60 forward primers for TCR Vbeta segments and 13 reverse primers for TCR Jbeta segments was used in the multiplex PCR. TCRdb carries this immuneACCESS record with in-frame sequences only. Its versions omit some clonotypes, under half of them owing to an unresolved V gene in the studies checked, with the rest unexplained. The sample table shows approximately 140,000 clones, and roughly 80% are seen once. The ten top clones hold approximately 3.2% of the sample. The sample was PBMCs. The receptor set was obtained from a man aged 35-49 years in good health and CMV-seronegative.

This clone has just one count. The gene calls are TRBV18 and TRBJ1-1; D is undetermined. CDR1 KGHSH and CDR2 LQKENI come from the germline V gene. The CDR3 sequence is 15 residues long. Trimming took 2 bases from V and 1 from J, leaving 11 bases between them. CDR3: CASSPSRQENTEAFF. The DNA of the CDR3 is TGTGCCAGCTCACCAAGTCGGCAGGAGAACACTGAAGCTTTCTTT. The full variable domain, its missing parts supplied by reference TRBV18 and TRBJ1-1, is NAGVMQNPRHLVRRRGQEARLRCSPMKGHSHVYWYRQLPEEGLKFMVYLQKENIIDESGMPKERFSAEFPKEGPSILRIQQVVRGDSAAYFCASSPSRQENTEAFFGQGTRLTVV.

CDR3 sequence reads: CASSSPTGSSYEQYF. Written as DNA, the CDR3 is TGTGCCAGCAGTTCGCCGACAGGGAGCTCCTACGAGCAGTACTTC. The rearrangement links TRBV28 to TRBJ2-7, with TRBD1 identical over 7 bases. Per germline, CDR1 MDHEN and CDR2 SYDVKM. J was trimmed by 0 bases and V by 4 bases; bases with no gene match: 6. CDR3 length: 15 amino acids.

The DNA of the CDR3 is TGCAGCGTCGGGACAGTCTACGAGCAGTACTTC. It translates to CSVGTVYEQYF. The J gene is TRBJ2-5, the V gene TRBV29-1; 7 bases match TRBD1. The DNA end lines up better with TRBJ2-7; the J call may be wrong. The CDR3 totals 11 residues. CDR1 is SQVTM, CDR2 ANQGSEA, per germline.

The chain uses TRBV5-1 and TRBJ2-5, with 7 positions matching TRBD1. The CDR3 is 15 amino acids. Germline V gene sequence: CDR1 SGHRS, CDR2 YFSETQ. V lost 0 bases and J lost 2; bases outside the gene matches: 4. The CDR3 coding sequence is TGCGCCAGCAGCTTGGAGCGACAGGGTCAAGAGACCCAGTACTTC. Translating it yields CASSLERQGQETQYF.

The chain joins TRBV7-7 to TRBJ1-2, with TRBD1 matching over 10 bases. Trimming at V came to 5 bases and at J to 4 bases, leaving 7 bases not matched to a gene. Germline values: CDR1 SSHAT, CDR2 FNYEAQ (reference sequence). This CDR3 contains 15 residues. The CDR3 DNA reads TGTGCCAGCAGCCCGACAGGGGGCGCGGGCTATGGCTACACCTTC. This gives the protein CASSPTGGAGYGYTF.

This rearrangement joins TRBV6-6 to TRBJ1-4; D remains ambiguous. CDR3 length: 15 residues. Germline V gene sequence: CDR1 MNHNY, CDR2 SVGAGI (reference sequence). Trimming shortened V by 2 bases and J by 5 bases, and 12 bases separated the two germline ends. This CDR3 reads CASSYTTANNEKLFF. Here the CDR3 DNA reads TGTGCCAGCAGTTACACTACCGCTAACAATGAAAAACTGTTTTTT.

This chain joins TRBV28 and TRBJ1-3; D call uncertain. Germline lookup yields CDR1 MDHEN and CDR2 SYDVKM. The CDR3 has 15 residues. V was clipped by 5 bases and J by 0 bases, with 11 bases between them. The CDR3 DNA follows: TGTGCCAGCAGTCACAATAAGCGCTCTGGAAACACCATATATTTT. It encodes CASSHNKRSGNTIYF.

The gene calls are TRBV5-1 and TRBJ2-1, with D possibly TRBD2 on 6 matching bases. This CDR3 has 13 residues. V was cut by 0 bases and J by 13 bases, with 14 bases left in between. Germline values: CDR1 SGHRS, CDR2 YFSETQ. This chain's CDR3 is CASSLVTSGEQFF. The CDR3 bases are TGCGCCAGCAGCTTGGTAACCTCGGGGGAACAGTTCTTC.

This clone was recorded only once. The chain links TRBV7-8 to TRBJ2-7; D is unclear. V lost 2 bases and J 1 base, leaving 18 bases between the germline ends. The CDR3 is 17 residues long. Germline values: CDR1 SGHVS, CDR2 FQNEAQ. CDR3 in amino acids: CASSLSPSAAPSYEQYF. In DNA, the CDR3 is TGTGCCAGCAGCTTAAGCCCCAGTGCGGCCCCGTCCTACGAGCAGTACTTC.

V usage is TRBV5-5 and J usage is TRBJ2-1; TRBD2 is a possible D gene (6 bases). With 0 bases removed from V and 1 base from J, the gap between germline ends came to 8 bases. CDR3 length: 15 amino acids. The germline gives CDR1 SGHKS, CDR2 YYEKEE (reference sequence). CDR3 coding DNA: TGTGCCAGCAGCTTGGGCGGGGCATCCTACAATGAGCAGTTCTTC. It is translated as CASSLGGASYNEQFF. Together with reference TRBV5-5 and TRBJ2-1, the CDR3 gives the full variable domain: DAGVTQSPTHLIKTRGQQVTLRCSPISGHKSVSWYQQVLGQGPQFIFQYYEKEERGRGNFPDRFSARQFPNYSSELNVNALLLGDSALYLCASSLGGASYNEQFFGPGTRLTVL.

This clone was seen more than once but under ten times. CDR3 residues: CASSVDGTGSEKLFF. As DNA, the CDR3 is TGTGCCAGCAGCGTAGATGGGACAGGGAGTGAAAAACTGTTTTTT. V gene TRBV9 combines with J gene TRBJ1-4; 9 positions agree with TRBD1. Looked up from germline, CDR1 is SGDLS and CDR2 is YYNGEE. V was clipped by 0 bases and J by 7 bases; unmatched bases: 4. This CDR3 region has 15 residues. The variable domain in full, completed from reference TRBV9 and TRBJ1-4, reads DSGVTQTPKHLITATGQRVTLRCSPRSGDLSVYWYQQSLDQGLQFLIQYYNGEERAKGNILERFSAQQFPDLHSELNLSSLELGDSALYFCASSVDGTGSEKLFFGSGTQLSVL.

The V and J genes are TRBV7-9 and TRBJ2-1; the D gene is possibly TRBD1 (5 bases). V dropped 5 bases and J dropped 6 bases, with 14 bases sitting between them. This CDR3 has 14 amino acids. Germline values: CDR1 SEHNR, CDR2 FQNEAQ (reference sequence). CDR3 protein: CASSPQAQSNEQFF. The CDR3 region has the DNA TGTGCCAGCAGCCCACAGGCCCAGAGCAATGAGCAGTTCTTC. The full variable domain, in which reference TRBV7-9 and TRBJ2-1 provide the parts outside the CDR3, is DTGVSQNPRHKITKRGQNVTFRCDPISEHNRLYWYRQTLGQGPEFLTYFQNEAQLEKSRLLSDRFSAERPKGSFSTLEIQRTEQGDSAMYLCASSPQAQSNEQFFGPGTRLTVL.

The CDR3 nucleotides are TGTGCCAGCAGCGGCGGGGGAAGCTCCTACAATGAGCAGTTCTTC. As protein: CASSGGGSSYNEQFF. The rearrangement links TRBV11-2 to TRBJ2-1; 7 bases fit TRBD2. V lost 5 bases, J lost 0 bases, and 4 bases stayed unmatched. CDR3 size: 15 residues. Germline V gene sequence: CDR1 SGHAT, CDR2 FQNNGV.

The chain carries TRBV7-8 and TRBJ1-5; 9 bases fit TRBD1. After removal of 7 bases from V and 6 bases from J, the junction contained 10 bases not matched to a gene. The CDR3 runs 15 residues. Germline V lookup: CDR1 SGHVS, CDR2 FQNEAQ. In DNA, the CDR3 is TGTGCCAGCACCGAGGACAGGGGCTTGGGTCAGCCCCAGCATTTT. Encoded protein: CASTEDRGLGQPQHF.

The chain has TRBV6-5 and TRBJ2-7, with D tentatively TRBD1 (5 bases). Germline V gene data show CDR1 as MNHEY and CDR2 as SVGAGI. This CDR3 contains 15 residues. V dropped 2 bases and J dropped 6 bases, with 17 bases sitting between them. CDR3 amino acids: CASSYPARALSEQYF. DNA for the CDR3: TGTGCCAGCAGTTACCCTGCCAGGGCGCTATCCGAGCAGTACTTC.

This clone was picked up one time. This rearrangement joins TRBV11-2 to TRBJ2-3; 13 positions agree with TRBD2. After removal of 7 bases from V and 1 base from J, the junction contained 5 bases not matched to a gene. The CDR3 runs to 16 residues. Germline CDR1 SGHAT, CDR2 FQNNGV. CDR3 sequence: CASTATSGGRTDTQYF. The CDR3 DNA reads TGTGCCAGCACCGCGACTAGCGGGGGGCGCACAGATACGCAGTATTTT.

The genes are TRBV5-1 and TRBJ2-5, with D tentatively TRBD2 (5 bases). CDR3 length: 14 residues. CDR1 SGHRS and CDR2 YFSETQ come from the germline V gene. Between the trimmed V and J ends, which lost 1 base and 5 bases, there was a span of 12 bases. This CDR3 reads CASSLFLPGETQYF. CDR3 DNA: TGCGCCAGCAGCTTGTTCCTTCCGGGGGAGACCCAGTACTTC.

The rearrangement joins TRBV18 to TRBJ2-2, with TRBD1 identical over 8 bases. Trimming at V came to 5 bases and at J to 4 bases, leaving 12 bases not matched to a gene. Per the germline V gene, CDR1 is KGHSH and CDR2 is LQKENI. This CDR3 region has 17 residues. CDR3 sequence reads: CASSANRGRGPTGELFF. CDR3 bases: TGTGCCAGCTCAGCCAACAGGGGGAGAGGGCCCACCGGGGAGCTGTTTTTT.

The chain joins TRBV4-3 to TRBJ2-7; D perhaps matches TRBD2 (5 bases). The CDR3 consists of 13 residues. Germline-derived CDR1 and CDR2 are LGHNA and YSLEER. V was cut by 1 base and J by 2 bases, with 6 bases left in between. The CDR3 DNA reads as TGCGCCAGCAGCCAAGGGCGGGCCTACGAGCAGTACTTC. This translates into CASSQGRAYEQYF.

The chain is built from TRBV5-1 and TRBJ2-2; 7 bases fit TRBD1. J was trimmed by 4 bases and V by 4 bases; bases with no gene match: 4. CDR3 length: 14 amino acids. Germline V CDR1 and CDR2: SGHRS, YFSETQ. This chain's CDR3 is CASSSRTGTGELFF. The DNA for the CDR3 is TGCGCCAGCAGCAGCCGGACAGGCACCGGGGAGCTGTTTTTT.

The chain employs TRBV2 and TRBJ2-1, with D uncertain. This CDR3 is 11 amino acids long. Trimming pared 4 bases from V and 15 bases from J, leaving 13 bases between. The V gene's germline CDR1 is SNHLY and CDR2 FYNNEI. The CDR3 nucleotides read TGTGCCAGCAGTGCGGAGAGCTTGTCGTTCTTC. Its protein is CASSAESLSFF.